A selection of T cell receptor beta chains follows, all from one sample in a study of shared clonotypes between healthy human individuals. The repertoire was sequenced with immunoSEQ multiplex PCR; TCRdb's copy has only in-frame clones and lacks some. The table lists more than 2 million clones, less than 95% of them singletons, with 1.1% in the top ten. Sequenced: naive CD8+ T cells sorted from blood. The receptors were sampled from a man aged 18-30 years in good health. Each CDR3 is given with its conserved first and last residue. A D gene is named only where the DNA matches it firmly. Clone size, where shown, is once, few, many, or a class for clones that have expanded.

D,J,V,length,size,DNA,CDR3
TRBD1,TRBJ2-1,TRBV7-2,17,.,TGTGCCAGCAGCTTAGGGGACAGGGGGCTTCTTATGAATGAGCAGTTCTTC,CASSLGDRGLLMNEQFF
.,TRBJ2-2,TRBV4-3,17,once,TGCGCCAGCAGTAAAGGGCGAAGCGACTTTCACACCGGGGAGCTGTTTTTT,CASSKGRSDFHTGELFF
TRBD1,TRBJ2-7,TRBV6-5,12,.,TGTGCCAGCAGTTTCAGGGGGCACGAGCAGTACTTC,CASSFRGHEQYF
.,TRBJ1-2,TRBV29-1,12,once,TGCAGCGTTGGGGTCAGCGACTATGGCTACACCTTC,CSVGVSDYGYTF
TRBD2,TRBJ2-7,TRBV4-2,14,few,TGTGCCAGCAGCCCGGGGCTAGCGGGAAACGAGCAGTACTTC,CASSPGLAGNEQYF
TRBD1,TRBJ1-4,TRBV7-9,18,once,TGTGCCACCAGAGCTGGGACAGGGGGACCTACAACTAATGAAAAACTGTTTTTT,CATRAGTGGPTTNEKLFF
TRBD1,TRBJ2-4,TRBV27,15,.,TGTGCCAGCAGTGACGGGACAGGGGGCAATAACATTCAGTACTTC,CASSDGTGGNNIQYF
.,TRBJ2-7,TRBV19,13,.,TGTGCCAGTAGTATTTCACTCTCCTACGAGCAGTACTTC,CASSISLSYEQYF
.,TRBJ2-1,TRBV27,14,.,TGTGCCAGCAGTTTATTAGCGCCCTACAATGAGCAGTTCTTC,CASSLLAPYNEQFF
.,TRBJ1-6,TRBV7-8,13,.,TGTGCCAGCAGCTTAGCGGCTAATTCACCCCTCCACTTT,CASSLAANSPLHF
.,TRBJ1-1,TRBV4-1,16,.,TGCGCCAGCAGCCTATCCCCTCCGTGGGAGAACACTGAAGCTTTCTTT,CASSLSPPWENTEAFF
TRBD1,TRBJ1-4,TRBV7-2,15,.,TGTGCCAGCAGCTTATTGTCAGGGGGCGTGGAAAAACTGTTTTTT,CASSLLSGGVEKLFF
.,TRBJ2-1,TRBV7-2,17,.,TGTGCCAGCAGCTTACCCGCGGCGGTCCAGAGGGGCAATGAGCAGTTCTTC,CASSLPAAVQRGNEQFF
.,TRBJ1-1,TRBV6-5,13,once,TGTGCCAGCAGTTACTCGAAAAGCCTTGAAGCTTTCTTT,CASSYSKSLEAFF
TRBD1,TRBJ2-1,TRBV5-8,15,.,TGTGCCAGCAGCCACGGGACAGGGGGTTGGTATGAGCAGTTCTTC,CASSHGTGGWYEQFF
.,TRBJ1-2,TRBV6-1,15,.,TGTGCCAGCAGTGAAGGGGGGCTGGGGCAGTATGGCTACACCTTC,CASSEGGLGQYGYTF
.,TRBJ2-7,TRBV30,12,.,TGTGCCTGGAGCCCATCCTTATGGGAGCAGTACTTC,CAWSPSLWEQYF
TRBD1,TRBJ1-6,TRBV27,16,.,TGTGCCAGCAGTCCATCACAGGGGGCCTGGAATTCACCCCTCCACTTT,CASSPSQGAWNSPLHF
.,TRBJ2-7,TRBV7-8,15,.,TGTGCCAGCAGCTTAGAGGGCAGTGTGGGGTACGAGCAGTACTTC,CASSLEGSVGYEQYF
.,TRBJ2-7,TRBV7-9,14,.,TGTGCCAGCAGCCATGGGGCAGGGAACTACGAGCAGTACTTC,CASSHGAGNYEQYF
.,TRBJ2-3,TRBV7-6,14,.,TGTGCCAGCAGCCCCCAAAGGGGCACAGATACGCAGTATTTT,CASSPQRGTDTQYF
TRBD2,TRBJ2-4,TRBV4-3,16,.,TGCGCCAGCAGCCAAGTGGGTCTAGCGGGAGATAGCATTCAGTACTTC,CASSQVGLAGDSIQYF
TRBD1,TRBJ2-7,TRBV12-5,17,.,TGTGCTAGTGGTTTGGTACCGGGGACAGGGCTCACCTACGAGCAGTACTTC,CASGLVPGTGLTYEQYF
TRBD1,TRBJ1-1,TRBV27,14,.,TGTGCCAGCAGTATAACTACAGGGGACACTGAAGCTTTCTTT,CASSITTGDTEAFF
.,TRBJ1-6,TRBV4-1,17,.,TGCGCCAGCAGCCAAGTTCAGGGGAGCTCCTATAATTCACCCCTCCACTTT,CASSQVQGSSYNSPLHF
TRBD1,TRBJ1-4,TRBV7-9,15,once,TGTGCCAGCAGCTGGACGGACAGGGAGGGAGGAAAACTGTTTTTT,CASSWTDREGGKLFF
.,TRBJ2-5,TRBV6-1,13,.,TGTGCCAGCAACCTAGACAGGTCGGAGACCCAGTACTTC,CASNLDRSETQYF
.,TRBJ1-6,TRBV28,14,.,TGTGCCAGCAGTACACGGACATATAATTCACCCCTCCACTTT,CASSTRTYNSPLHF
.,TRBJ2-3,TRBV9,12,.,TGTGCCACCACAGCGTGGGGAGATACGCAGTATTTT,CATTAWGDTQYF
.,TRBJ1-1,TRBV5-4,15,.,TGTGCCAGCAGGGCTTGGGGGGCGGACCCCACTGAAGCTTTCTTT,CASRAWGADPTEAFF
TRBD1,TRBJ1-1,TRBV19,15,.,TGTGCCAGTAGTGGCCGACAGGGAATGAACACTGAAGCTTTCTTT,CASSGRQGMNTEAFF
TRBD1,TRBJ1-1,TRBV4-1,19,.,TGCGCCAGCAGCCAAGATCTCGGACAGGGAGTGGTTTTAGGCACTGAAGCTTTCTTT,CASSQDLGQGVVLGTEAFF
.,TRBJ1-1,TRBV7-9,13,few,TGTGCCAGCAGCTCGCAGGTGGGGACTGAAGCTTTCTTT,CASSSQVGTEAFF
TRBD1,TRBJ2-5,TRBV7-6,16,.,TGTGCCAGCAGTTTCGACCGGGACAGGGGCGGGGAGACCCAGTACTTC,CASSFDRDRGGETQYF
.,TRBJ2-7,TRBV6-5,14,.,TGTGCCAGCAGTTCGGCAGGGTGGCGAGGCGAGCAGTACTTC,CASSSAGWRGEQYF
.,TRBJ2-3,TRBV6-5,10,.,TGTGCCACCTGGGGGGACATGCAGTATTTT,CATWGDMQYF
.,TRBJ1-2,TRBV27,16,once,TGTGCCAGCAGGAGTCCAGGACATTCCCCTAACTATGGCTACACCTTC,CASRSPGHSPNYGYTF